The T cell receptor beta chain described here comes from a study of blood T cell repertoires in COVID-19. In germline, CDR1 is SQVTM, CDR2 ANQGSEA. This CDR3 spans 13 amino acids. Trimming removed 5 bases from V and 1 base from J, with 11 bases in between. Clones were read by immunoSEQ multiplex PCR, and TCRdb kept only the in-frame ones, dropping some. The sample records approximately 72,000 clones, around four fifths being singletons. This clonotype was sampled from a woman of 80 years or more with acute or convalescent COVID-19. This chain uses TRBV29-1 with TRBJ1-2; D is undetermined. The sequencing input was peripheral blood. For the CDR3, the DNA is TGCAGCGTTCTACAGCCCTTTAACTATGGCTACACCTTC. Translation: CSVLQPFNYGYTF.